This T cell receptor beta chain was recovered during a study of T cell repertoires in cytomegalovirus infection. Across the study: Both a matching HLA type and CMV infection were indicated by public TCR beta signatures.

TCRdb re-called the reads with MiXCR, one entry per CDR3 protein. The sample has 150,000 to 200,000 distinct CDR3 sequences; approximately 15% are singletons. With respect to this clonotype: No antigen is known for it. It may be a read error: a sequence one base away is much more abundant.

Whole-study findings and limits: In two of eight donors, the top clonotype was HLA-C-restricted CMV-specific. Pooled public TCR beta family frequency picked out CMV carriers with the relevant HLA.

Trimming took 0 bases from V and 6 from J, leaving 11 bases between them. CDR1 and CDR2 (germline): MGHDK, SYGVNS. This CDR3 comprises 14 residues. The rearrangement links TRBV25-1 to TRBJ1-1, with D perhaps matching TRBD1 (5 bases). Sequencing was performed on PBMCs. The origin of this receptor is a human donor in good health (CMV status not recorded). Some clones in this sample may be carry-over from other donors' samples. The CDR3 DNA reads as TGTGCCAGCAGTGAATACAGGGAGGACGCTGAAGCTTTCTTT. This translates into CASSEYREDAEAFF.